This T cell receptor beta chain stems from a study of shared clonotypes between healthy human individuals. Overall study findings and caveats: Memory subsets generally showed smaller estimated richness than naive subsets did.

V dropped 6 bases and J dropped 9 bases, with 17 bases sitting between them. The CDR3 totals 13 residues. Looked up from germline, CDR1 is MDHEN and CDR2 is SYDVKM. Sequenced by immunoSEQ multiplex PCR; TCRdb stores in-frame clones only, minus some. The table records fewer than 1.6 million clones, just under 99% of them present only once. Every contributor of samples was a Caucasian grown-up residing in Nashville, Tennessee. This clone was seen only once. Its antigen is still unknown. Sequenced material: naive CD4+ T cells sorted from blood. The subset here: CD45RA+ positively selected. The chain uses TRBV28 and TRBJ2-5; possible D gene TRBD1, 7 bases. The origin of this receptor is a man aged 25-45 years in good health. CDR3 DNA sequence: TGTGCCAGCAGCAGGGGGGACGCTCAGGCCCAGTACTTC. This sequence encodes CASSRGDAQAQYF.